One sample yielded the 7 T cell receptor beta chains listed below, sequenced in a study of T cell responses to AZD1222 COVID-19 vaccine. The table came from immunoSEQ multiplex PCR; TCRdb's copy has only in-frame clones and leaves some out. The sample lists 120,000 to 150,000 clones, about 82% occurring once. The sample here was peripheral blood, taken 28 days after the second AZD1222 dose. The receptors here all came from an adult who received the AZD1222 COVID-19 vaccine.

The V and J genes are TRBV3-1 (or the pseudogene TRBV3-2) and TRBJ1-1; perhaps TRBD1 as D (6 bases). CDR1 is LGHDT, CDR2 YNNKEL, per germline (reference sequence). This CDR3 region has 14 residues. The V gene lost 4 bases and the J gene lost 0 bases, with 9 bases spanning the gap. The CDR3 DNA follows: TGTGCCAGCAGCCGAGGACAGTTGAACACTGAAGCTTTCTTT. It yields the protein CASSRGQLNTEAFF.

The CDR3 spells CASSQDLGLAGAYEQYF. CDR3 bases: TGCGCCAGCAGCCAAGATCTAGGACTAGCGGGAGCGTACGAGCAGTACTTC. V usage is TRBV4-1 and J usage is TRBJ2-7, with TRBD2 matching over 13 bases. The CDR3 covers 17 residues. V dropped 0 bases and J dropped 4; count of bases not matched to a gene: 6. The germline CDR1 and CDR2 sequences are MGHRA and YSYEKL.

The V call is TRBV18, the J call TRBJ1-6; D call uncertain. This CDR3 has 17 residues. V shed 3 bases and J shed 0 bases, with 12 bases lying between them. Germline assignment: CDR1 KGHSH and CDR2 LQKENI. The CDR3 DNA follows: TGTGCCAGCTCACCCGCGGCATTCAGCTCCTATAATTCACCCCTCCACTTT. It specifies CASSPAAFSSYNSPLHF. Complete variable domain (other parts from reference TRBV18 and TRBJ1-6): NAGVMQNPRHLVRRRGQEARLRCSPMKGHSHVYWYRQLPEEGLKFMVYLQKENIIDESGMPKERFSAEFPKEGPSILRIQQVVRGDSAAYFCASSPAAFSSYNSPLHFGNGTRLTVT.

This clone came up a few times. The chain is built from TRBV19 and TRBJ1-6; D not certain. CDR1 is LNHDA, CDR2 SQIVND, per germline (reference sequence). There are 15 residues in the CDR3. V lost 1 base and J lost 5, with 9 bases in between. The CDR3 sequence: CASSIAFWNNSPLHF. As DNA, the CDR3 is TGTGCCAGTAGTATAGCTTTTTGGAATAATTCACCCCTCCACTTT.

This clone was found once. CDR3 in amino acids: CASLEGWAEAFF. CDR3 in DNA: TGTGCCAGCCTCGAGGGGTGGGCTGAAGCTTTCTTT. The chain links TRBV2 to TRBJ1-1; D possibly corresponds to TRBD1 (5 bases). With 8 bases removed from V and 6 bases from J, the gap between germline ends came to 13 bases. The CDR3 loop spans 12 amino acids. Germline V gives CDR1 SNHLY, CDR2 FYNNEI.

The rearrangement links TRBV27 to TRBJ1-1; 8 positions agree with TRBD1. The V gene's germline CDR1 is MNHEY and CDR2 SMNVEV (reference sequence). This CDR3 is built from 13 residues. The V gene end was trimmed by 5 bases and the J gene end by 8 bases; junction bases not matched to a gene: 7. CDR3 protein: CASSIQTGEEAFF. CDR3 sequence (DNA): TGTGCCAGCAGTATCCAGACAGGGGAGGAAGCTTTCTTT.

This clone appeared once. The chain uses TRBV7-9 and TRBJ2-7; TRBD1 is a possible D gene (6 bases). Trimming cost V 5 bases and J 0 bases, with 14 bases left between them. From germline, CDR1 is SEHNR and CDR2 FQNEAQ (reference sequence). This CDR3 contains 15 residues. CDR3 loop: CASSARQVSSYEQYF. The DNA of the CDR3 is TGTGCCAGCAGCGCCAGACAGGTGAGCTCCTACGAGCAGTACTTC.